This T cell receptor beta chain was documented in a study of blood T cell repertoires in COVID-19. For the study at large: The study drew acute and convalescent COVID-19 samples from the United States, Italy and Spain.

The repertoire was sequenced with immunoSEQ multiplex PCR; TCRdb's copy has only in-frame clones and lacks some. The table shows some 210,000 clones, with 90% to 95% occurring only once. The CDR3 has 19 residues. V lost 1 base and J lost 3; bases outside the gene matches: 17. CDR1 MGHRA and CDR2 YSYEKL come from the germline V gene. The rearrangement uses TRBV4-1 and TRBJ2-5; 7 nucleotides agree with TRBD1. This TCR was sampled from a man aged 25-45 years with acute or convalescent COVID-19. Sequencing was carried out using peripheral blood. CDR3 sequence: CASSQAPLLRGRTEETQYF. DNA for the CDR3: TGCGCCAGCAGCCAAGCTCCCCTTTTAAGGGGGCGTACTGAAGAGACCCAGTACTTC.